The entry that follows covers one T cell receptor (beta chain) sequence. Its cognate antigen is unknown. Using immunoSEQ multiplex PCR, the repertoire was profiled, and TCRdb retains in-frame clones only, with some absent. The sample holds some 85,000 clones; over 80% are singletons and the top ten take 7.5%. This sample was included in a study of T cell responses to AZD1222 COVID-19 vaccine. The CDR3 spans 15 residues. Trimming took off 2 bases at V and 6 bases at J, with 13 bases between the two ends. Germline loops: CDR1 SNHLY, CDR2 FYNNEI. Study-wide findings and caveats: Once two AZD1222 doses were given, Spike-specific TCR breadth and depth went up.

The sequence was collected from an adult in good health. The rearrangement links TRBV2 to TRBJ2-2; D not resolved. The sample in question was peripheral blood, obtained on day 0 of AZD1222 vaccination. The CDR3 loop is CASSERADAAGELFF. CDR3 bases: TGTGCCAGCAGTGAACGGGCGGATGCGGCCGGGGAGCTGTTTTTT.